This TCR beta chain derives from a study of blood T cell repertoires in COVID-19. V lost 4 bases to trimming and J lost 7 bases, with 14 bases between them. CDR3 size: 14 residues. Germline V gives CDR1 SGHNT, CDR2 YYREEE (reference sequence). This table comes from immunoSEQ multiplex PCR, and its TCRdb copy is limited to in-frame clones, with some not included. The table lists approximately 200,000 clones, nearly 90% of them singletons. All enrollees were about 18 to 95 years old and from around 25 US areas. The sequence derives from a man aged 30 to 45 who had recovered from COVID-19. Material: PBMCs or T cells enriched from blood (not recorded which). The genes are TRBV5-4 and TRBJ1-4; possible D gene TRBD1, 5 bases. The CDR3 sequence is CASSGGTPGEKLFF. The CDR3 DNA is TGTGCCAGCAGCGGCGGGACGCCCGGTGAAAAACTGTTTTTT.